The 25 T cell receptor beta chains presented below share a single source sample, sequenced in a study of shared clonotypes between healthy human individuals. TCRdb's copy holds only in-frame clones and misses some; the assay was immunoSEQ multiplex PCR. The sample has some 2,000,000 clones, around 95% seen once. Sequenced: naive CD4+ T cells sorted from blood. Indicated subset: CD45RA+ positively selected. These receptors were collected from a man younger than 35 in good health.

This clone was seen more than once but under ten times. This sample also contains other DNA sequences that code for the same CDR3. The chain employs TRBV13 and TRBJ1-3; D is undetermined. Germline V gives CDR1 PRHDT, CDR2 FYEKMQ (reference sequence). The CDR3 runs to 14 residues. V gave up 5 bases and J gave up 8 bases, with 16 bases separating them. CDR3 nucleotide sequence: TGTGCCAGCAGCCCACGTAATAGGGCTTACACCATATATTTT. It specifies CASSPRNRAYTIYF.

CDR3 sequence reads: CASIFRAGANVLTF. The CDR3 DNA follows: TGTGCCAGCATTTTCAGGGCTGGGGCCAACGTCCTGACTTTC. The chain combines TRBV2 with TRBJ2-6, with a tentative D call TRBD1 (5 bases). V was shortened by 7 bases and J by 2 bases, with 9 bases between the two germline ends. The germline V gene has CDR1 SNHLY and CDR2 FYNNEI. The CDR3 is made up of 14 amino acids. Looking up the rest from reference TRBV2 and TRBJ2-6 gives the full variable domain: EPEVTQTPSHQVTQMGQEVILRCVPISNHLYFYWYRQILGQKVEFLVSFYNNEISEKSEIFDDQFSVERPDGSNFTLKIRSTKLEDSAMYFCASIFRAGANVLTFGAGSRLTVL.

The chain carries TRBV6-5 and TRBJ2-4, with 13 bases fitting TRBD2. Germline assignment: CDR1 MNHEY and CDR2 SVGAGI. The V and J ends lost 5 bases and 7 bases, in that order; junction bases with no gene match: 5. The CDR3 is made up of 15 amino acids. This CDR3 is CASSTRTSGSNIQYF. The CDR3 DNA follows: TGTGCCAGCAGTACCCGGACTAGCGGGAGTAACATTCAGTACTTC.

This clone was found once. The gene calls are TRBV7-9 and TRBJ2-7; D is perhaps TRBD1 (5 bases). The CDR3 covers 15 residues. The germline CDR1 and CDR2 sequences are SEHNR and FQNEAQ (reference sequence). The V end was cut by 5 bases, the J end by 5 bases, with 19 bases between. Here the CDR3 reads CASSLRTLAPHEQYF. Written as DNA, the CDR3 is TGTGCCAGCAGCCTTCGGACACTGGCTCCCCACGAGCAGTACTTC.

The chain employs TRBV25-1 and TRBJ2-3, with D unclear. Germline V gene lookup returns CDR1 MGHDK and CDR2 SYGVNS. This CDR3 region has 13 residues. V was pared by 7 bases and J by 2 bases, with 10 bases between. This chain's CDR3 is CASTTANTDTQYF. The CDR3 DNA reads as TGTGCCAGCACAACAGCCAACACAGATACGCAGTATTTT.

The chain couples TRBV2 to TRBJ1-3, with D perhaps matching TRBD1 (5 bases). The CDR3 runs to 15 residues. Germline V lookup: CDR1 SNHLY, CDR2 FYNNEI. V lost 7 bases, J lost 2 bases, and 15 bases lay in between. Here the CDR3 DNA reads TGTGCCAGCACCATAGAGGGGCAAGCTGGAAACACCATATATTTT. This encodes CASTIEGQAGNTIYF.

Regarding this clone: The same CDR3 also results from other DNA sequences found in this sample. This sequence joins TRBV18 and TRBJ2-1; D is undetermined. CDR3 length: 14 amino acids. Germline V gene lookup returns CDR1 KGHSH and CDR2 LQKENI. Trimming left V 0 bases short and J 4 bases short, with 7 bases between. The CDR3 region is CASSPPARYNEQFF. The CDR3 coding sequence is TGTGCCAGCTCACCACCGGCCAGGTACAATGAGCAGTTCTTC.

About this clone itself: One junction end disagrees with the germline gene, perhaps due to a read error. The V and J genes are TRBV30 and TRBJ2-1, with TRBD1 as a possible D gene (6 bases). The germline CDR1 and CDR2 sequences are GTSNPN and SVGIG (reference sequence). The CDR3 extends over 15 amino acids. The CDR3 nucleotides are TGTGCCTGGAGTGGACAGGTAGAAAGATACAATGGGCAGTTCTTC. Its translation: CAWSGQVERYNGQFF.

This clone was seen just once. This chain joins TRBV6-5 and TRBJ2-1; D assignment may be TRBD1 or TRBD2 (5 bases each). The CDR3 is 12 residues long. The V and J ends lost 3 bases and 9 bases respectively, with 9 bases between them. CDR1 MNHEY and CDR2 SVGAGI come from the germline V gene. The CDR3 DNA is TGTGCCAGCAGTTATAGGGGAGCTGAGCAGTTCTTC. This gives the protein CASSYRGAEQFF.

CDR3 DNA sequence: TGTGCCAGCAGTTCCCGGGACAGGGGTACAGATACGCAGTATTTT. This gives the protein CASSSRDRGTDTQYF. The chain couples TRBV6-6 to TRBJ2-3, with 10 bases matching TRBD1. The CDR3 extends over 15 amino acids. Germline loops: CDR1 MNHNY, CDR2 SVGAGI (reference sequence). With V trimmed by 4 bases and J by 3 bases, 4 bases remained unmatched.

This clone has just one count. Mismatch with germline at one junction end may stem from a read error. V is TRBV5-1 and J is TRBJ1-1; no definite D call. Germline V gene data show CDR1 as SGHRS and CDR2 as YFSETQ. This CDR3 contains 14 residues. DNA for the CDR3: TGCGCCAGCAGTTCCCCAGGACGAAACAATGAAGCTTTCTTT. Translating gives CASSSPGRNNEAFF.

The CDR3 DNA is TGTGCCAGCAGCTTTTGGGCTTTGGGTACCGGGGAGCTGTTTTTT. Protein sequence: CASSFWALGTGELFF. The genes are TRBV11-2 and TRBJ2-2; no clear D gene. V was clipped by 3 bases and J by 5 bases, with 13 bases between them. Germline values: CDR1 SGHAT, CDR2 FQNNGV. The CDR3 has 15 residues.

This sequence joins TRBV5-1 and TRBJ2-7; 7 nucleotides agree with TRBD1. There are 14 residues in the CDR3. Germline trimming cut 4 bases from V and 4 bases from J; bases unmatched to any gene: 8. CDR1 is SGHRS, CDR2 YFSETQ, per germline. This CDR3 is CASSLTGSVYEQYF. The CDR3 nucleotides read TGCGCCAGCAGCCTGACAGGGAGCGTGTACGAGCAGTACTTC. The full variable domain, its missing parts supplied by reference TRBV5-1 and TRBJ2-7, is KAGVTQTPRYLIKTRGQQVTLSCSPISGHRSVSWYQQTPGQGLQFLFEYFSETQRNKGNFPGRFSGRQFSNSRSEMNVSTLELGDSALYLCASSLTGSVYEQYFGPGTRLTVT.

The rearrangement joins TRBV28 to TRBJ1-5, with D tentatively TRBD1 (6 bases). In germline, CDR1 is MDHEN, CDR2 SYDVKM. Trimming stripped 7 bases from V and 0 bases from J, with 16 bases between. The length of the CDR3 is 16 residues. In DNA form, the CDR3 reads TGTGCCAGCAACTTCCTACAGGGTTATAGCAATCAGCCCCAGCATTTT. It codes for CASNFLQGYSNQPQHF.

This rearrangement joins TRBV6-5 to TRBJ2-1; D unclear. The germline V gene encodes CDR1 MNHEY and CDR2 SVGAGI. Between the trimmed V and J ends, which lost 6 bases and 8 bases, there was a span of 11 bases. The CDR3 totals 12 residues. CDR3 protein: CASRSWVDEQFF. The DNA of the CDR3 is TGTGCCAGCAGGTCGTGGGTTGATGAGCAGTTCTTC.

V and J are TRBV27 and TRBJ2-7, with TRBD2 identical over 12 bases. This CDR3 region has 15 residues. The V and J ends lost 6 bases and 4 bases, in that order; junction bases with no gene match: 7. The germline CDR1 and CDR2 sequences are MNHEY and SMNVEV (reference sequence). The CDR3 spells CASRSTSGRKYEQYF. DNA of the CDR3: TGTGCCAGCAGGTCGACTAGCGGGAGAAAGTACGAGCAGTACTTC.

The sample holds one count of this clone. This sequence joins TRBV2 and TRBJ2-2; D uncertain. Germline-derived CDR1 and CDR2 are SNHLY and FYNNEI. Between the trimmed V and J ends, which lost 6 bases and 1 base, there was a span of 6 bases. CDR3 size: 13 residues. CDR3 in DNA: TGTGCCAGCAGGGTGATGAACACCGGGGAGCTGTTTTTT. Its translation is CASRVMNTGELFF.

V usage is TRBV18 and J usage is TRBJ2-5; D is possibly TRBD1 or TRBD2 (6 bases each). CDR1 KGHSH and CDR2 LQKENI come from the germline V gene. Trimming took 8 bases from V and 3 from J, leaving 16 bases between them. The CDR3 extends over 14 amino acids. CDR3 region: CASTQGLIKETQYF. CDR3 DNA sequence: TGTGCCAGCACACAGGGACTTATTAAAGAGACCCAGTACTTC.

As for this clone: This sample includes further DNA sequences coding for the same CDR3. The rearrangement joins TRBV5-8 to TRBJ1-5, with a tentative D call TRBD1 (6 bases). V was shortened by 4 bases and J by 3 bases, with 11 bases between the two germline ends. The CDR3 has 14 amino acids. Germline V CDR1 and CDR2: SGHTS, YDEGEE. CDR3 bases: TGTGCCAGCAGCCTTGGACAGCCCAATCAGCCCCAGCATTTT. Its protein product is CASSLGQPNQPQHF.

J is TRBJ2-1 and V is TRBV11-2; D ambiguous. The CDR3 runs to 14 residues. Germline CDR1 SGHAT, CDR2 FQNNGV. V was shortened by 1 base and J by 13 bases, with 17 bases between the two germline ends. The CDR3 bases are TGTGCCAGCAGCTTAGGGATGGAAGGGTCCCCCCAGTTCTTC. Residues: CASSLGMEGSPQFF.

About this clone: Other DNA sequences from this sample encode an identical CDR3 as well. CDR3 DNA: TGTGCCAGCTCACCCCAGGAGAACACTGAAGCTTTCTTT. Translated, it gives CASSPQENTEAFF. The J gene is TRBJ1-1, the V gene TRBV18; unclear D gene. This CDR3 has 13 residues. The V gene's germline CDR1 is KGHSH and CDR2 LQKENI. The V gene lost 3 bases and the J gene lost 1 base, with 6 bases spanning the gap. The full variable domain, its missing parts supplied by reference TRBV18 and TRBJ1-1, is NAGVMQNPRHLVRRRGQEARLRCSPMKGHSHVYWYRQLPEEGLKFMVYLQKENIIDESGMPKERFSAEFPKEGPSILRIQQVVRGDSAAYFCASSPQENTEAFFGQGTRLTVV.

Only one count was recorded for this clone. The identical CDR3 is also encoded by other nucleotide sequences in the sample. This chain links TRBV6-5 with TRBJ2-3; TRBD1 matches 8 bases. Germline lookup yields CDR1 MNHEY and CDR2 SVGAGI. This CDR3 is 15 amino acids long. With V trimmed by 4 bases and J by 2 bases, 5 bases remained unmatched. The CDR3 sequence is CASSSGTGSTDTQYF. CDR3 nucleotides: TGTGCCAGCAGTTCAGGGACAGGCTCCACAGATACGCAGTATTTT.

This clone was observed a few times. The rearrangement uses TRBV11-2 and TRBJ2-7; no clear D. Trimming left V 1 base short and J 4 bases short, with 8 bases between. CDR3 length: 13 amino acids. Germline CDR1 reads SGHAT; CDR2 reads FQNNGV. The DNA of the CDR3 is TGTGCCAGCAGCTTAGGCTTCCAGTACGAGCAGTACTTC. The encoded protein is CASSLGFQYEQYF.

This clone was seen just once. V usage is TRBV4-2 and J usage is TRBJ2-3; 9 bases are shared with TRBD1. The germline CDR1 and CDR2 sequences are LGHNA and YNFKEQ. The V and J ends lost 1 base and 1 base, in that order; junction bases with no gene match: 9. CDR3 length equals 18 residues. CDR3 in amino acids: CASSQVDRGRLGTDTQYF. Here the CDR3 DNA reads TGTGCCAGCAGCCAAGTGGACAGGGGTCGCTTGGGCACAGATACGCAGTATTTT.

This sequence joins TRBV11-2 and TRBJ2-3, with D possibly being TRBD2 (7 bases). This CDR3 is built from 14 residues. Looked up from germline, CDR1 is SGHAT and CDR2 is FQNNGV. The V end lost 5 bases, the J end lost 4 bases, and 13 bases lay between the germline ends. The chain's CDR3 is CASSRTGGPDTQYF. The DNA of the CDR3 is TGTGCCAGCAGCCGGACGGGGGGCCCAGATACGCAGTATTTT.